Presented here are 30 T cell receptor beta chains from one specimen sequenced in a study of T cells after yellow fever vaccination. TCRdb recomputed calls from the 5' RACE reads with MiXCR, one row per CDR3 protein. The sample records 500,000 to 650,000 distinct CDR3 sequences, about a sixth being singletons. The sequencing here drew on PBMCs, taken about 5 days after the first yellow fever vaccination. The origin of the receptors is a man younger than 30 who received the YFV17D yellow fever vaccine.

The chain recombines TRBV11-2 with TRBJ1-2; possible D gene TRBD1, 5 bases. Germline-derived CDR1 and CDR2 are SGHAT and FQNNGV. The CDR3 totals 14 residues. V shed 5 bases and J shed 8 bases, with 18 bases lying between them. The CDR3 sequence: CASSGEGIIGGYTF. CDR3 coding DNA: TGTGCCAGCAGCGGAGAGGGGATAATTGGGGGCTACACCTTC.

The table lists this clonotype with many counts. The chain combines TRBV29-1 with TRBJ1-5; D may be TRBD1 (5 bases). Deletions cut 6 bases from V and 7 bases from J, with 16 bases between. CDR1 and CDR2 (germline): SQVTM, ANQGSEA. The CDR3 runs to 13 residues. CDR3 residues: CSVGEGTGQPQHF. CDR3 bases: TGCAGCGTCGGGGAGGGGACGGGGCAGCCCCAGCATTTT. Full variable domain (missing parts from reference TRBV29-1 and TRBJ1-5): SAVISQKPSRDICQRGTSLTIQCQVDSQVTMMFWYRQQPGQSLTLIATANQGSEATYESGFVIDKFPISRPNLTFSTLTVSNMSPEDSSIYLCSVGEGTGQPQHFGDGTRLSIL.

The chain links TRBV4-3 to TRBJ2-2; D ambiguous. Germline assignment: CDR1 LGHNA and CDR2 YSLEER. V was pared by 3 bases and J by 7 bases, with 12 bases between. The CDR3 runs to 14 residues. CDR3 nucleotides: TGCGCCAGCAGCCAGGCCGACTGGAGCGGGGAGCTGTTTTTT. Protein sequence: CASSQADWSGELFF.

The gene calls are TRBV28 and TRBJ1-2; D call uncertain. The germline V gene encodes CDR1 MDHEN and CDR2 SYDVKM. Between the trimmed V and J ends, which lost 5 bases and 8 bases, there was a span of 12 bases. This CDR3 region has 12 residues. The CDR3 DNA reads as TGTGCCAGCAGTCCGTTAACCGTAGGCTACACCTTC. It translates to CASSPLTVGYTF.

This clonotype was counted between two and nine times. The chain recombines TRBV3-1 with TRBJ2-5; no firm D call. Germline CDR1 reads LGHDT; CDR2 reads YNNKEL (reference sequence). Trimming removed 6 bases at V and 2 bases at J, with 13 bases between. This CDR3 has 14 amino acids. The CDR3 DNA sequence: TGTGCCAGCAGTCAAAAGGGCCAGCAAGAGACCCAGTACTTC. The encoded protein is CASSQKGQQETQYF.

This clonotype came up a few times. V gene TRBV10-2 combines with J gene TRBJ2-5, with D tentatively TRBD1 or TRBD2 (6 bases each). V was pared by 6 bases and J by 4 bases, with 15 bases between. The CDR3 contains 14 residues. CDR1 is WSHSY, CDR2 SAAADI, per germline. CDR3 DNA sequence: TGCGCCAGCAGCGACCGGGGGCCGGGAGAGACCCAGTACTTC. Residues: CASSDRGPGETQYF.

The genes are TRBV20-1 and TRBJ2-7, with 13 bases lining up with TRBD2. This CDR3 contains 16 residues. Germline V CDR1 and CDR2: DFQATT, SNEGSKA (reference sequence). The CDR3 spells CCAGGTSGKSSYEQYV. The CDR3 bases are TGCTGCGCTGGCGGGACTAGCGGGAAGAGCTCCTACGAGCAGTACGTC.

The chain joins TRBV10-3 to TRBJ2-7, with TRBD2 identical over 10 bases. CDR1 and CDR2 (germline): ENHRY, SYGVKD. Trimming removed 6 bases from V and 5 bases from J; junction bases left unmatched: 1. The CDR3 runs to 12 residues. This CDR3 reads CAISLAGDEQYV. In DNA form, the CDR3 reads TGTGCCATCAGCCTAGCGGGGGACGAGCAGTACGTC.

On this clonotype itself: The CDR3 carries no conserved terminal phenylalanine or tryptophan, so it likely arises from a read error. The CDR3 reads CASSPEVFQETQYY. The CDR3 DNA follows: TGTGCCAGCTCACCCGAGGTGTTTCAAGAGACCCAGTACTAC. The chain is built from TRBV18 and TRBJ2-5; D not resolved. The V and J ends lost 3 bases and 2 bases respectively, with 10 bases between them. The CDR3 consists of 14 residues. Germline V CDR1 and CDR2: KGHSH, LQKENI.

This CDR3 is CASSHHPGQEHYNTGELFF. In DNA, the CDR3 is TGTGCCAGCAGCCATCACCCGGGACAGGAGCACTATAACACCGGGGAGCTGTTTTTT. The chain carries TRBV7-8 and TRBJ2-2, with 8 bases matching TRBD1. CDR1 and CDR2 (germline): SGHVS, FQNEAQ. J gave up 2 bases and V 5 bases, and 16 bases lay outside the gene matches. The CDR3 runs 19 residues.

This sequence joins TRBV15 and TRBJ2-3; D is ambiguous. Trimming took 0 bases from V and 6 from J, leaving 10 bases between them. The V gene's germline CDR1 is LNHNV and CDR2 YYDKDF (reference sequence). CDR3 length equals 14 residues. This CDR3 is CATSREGRMDTQYF. The CDR3 DNA is TGTGCCACCAGCAGAGAAGGAAGAATGGATACGCAGTATTTT.

The chain employs TRBV7-3 and TRBJ1-1, with D unresolved. CDR1 and CDR2 from the germline V gene are SGHTA and FQGTGA. The CDR3 has 15 residues. Trimming took 3 bases from V and 2 from J, leaving 13 bases between them. The CDR3 region has the DNA TGTGCCAGCAGCTTCAGTGGAGGGAGTAACACTGAAGCTTTCTTT. Translation gives CASSFSGGSNTEAFF.

The J gene is TRBJ1-2, the V gene TRBV30; weak D call: TRBD1 (5 bases). V was clipped by 3 bases and J by 0 bases, with 8 bases between them. Per germline, CDR1 GTSNPN and CDR2 SVGIG (reference sequence). The CDR3 totals 13 residues. CDR3 bases: TGTGCCTGGAGCCCGGGGGCTAACTATGGCTACACCTTC. Translated, it gives CAWSPGANYGYTF. The full variable domain, completed using reference TRBV30 and TRBJ1-2, is SQTIHQWPATLVQPVGSPLSLECTVEGTSNPNLYWYRQAAGRGLQLLFYSVGIGQISSEVPQNLSASRPQDRQFILSSKKLLLSDSGFYLCAWSPGANYGYTFGSGTRLTVV.

The gene calls are TRBV12-3 or TRBV12-4 and TRBJ2-7; D ambiguous. The V gene lost 2 bases and the J gene lost 6 bases, with 11 bases spanning the gap. The CDR3 covers 13 residues. CDR3 nucleotides: TGTGCCAGCAGTTTACAGGCTTGGGGCGAGCAGTACGTC. Amino acids: CASSLQAWGEQYV.

This clonotype was counted a few times. This chain links TRBV10-3 with TRBJ2-5; 11 bases align to TRBD2. Germline assignment: CDR1 ENHRY and CDR2 SYGVKD. The CDR3 consists of 17 residues. Trimming cost V 4 bases and J 2 bases; bases outside gene matches: 9. CDR3 sequence (DNA): TGTGCCATCAGTGGCGGGGTAGCGGGGGGGGTTCAAGAGACCCAGTACTTC. Protein: CAISGGVAGGVQETQYF.

This sequence joins TRBV5-1 and TRBJ2-3; 10 bases are shared with TRBD1. V trimming: 4 bases; J trimming: 5 bases; junction bases outside the gene matches: 7. Per germline, CDR1 SGHRS and CDR2 YFSETQ. The length of the CDR3 is 15 residues. The CDR3 DNA is TGCGCCAGCAGCCCCCAGACAGGGGGCGTAGATACGCAGTATTTT. Protein sequence: CASSPQTGGVDTQYF.

This chain links TRBV4-1 with TRBJ2-6; unclear D gene. The V gene lost 6 bases and the J gene lost 0 bases, with 9 bases spanning the gap. This CDR3 contains 15 residues. CDR1 is MGHRA and CDR2 is YSYEKL in the germline V gene. DNA for the CDR3: TGCGCCAGCAGTGTAAGCAACTCTGGGGCCAACGTCCTGACTTTC. Amino acids: CASSVSNSGANVLTF.

This clonotype was seen at least ten times. The chain links TRBV5-1 to TRBJ2-5; TRBD1 or TRBD2 may be the D gene (5 bases each). Trimming removed 0 bases from V and 1 base from J, with 7 bases in between. CDR1 SGHRS and CDR2 YFSETQ come from the germline V gene. This CDR3 spans 14 amino acids. CDR3 sequence (DNA): TGCGCCAGCAGCTTGGAGGGACCCCAAGAGACCCAGTACTTC. It is translated as CASSLEGPQETQYF.

The rearrangement links TRBV19 to TRBJ1-4; TRBD1 might be the D (6 bases). CDR3 size: 14 residues. V was cut by 8 bases and J by 2 bases, with 12 bases left in between. In germline, CDR1 is LNHDA, CDR2 SQIVND (reference sequence). The CDR3 nucleotides read TGTGCCAGTGCCGGACAGTGGACTAATGAAAAACTGTTTTTT. Its translation: CASAGQWTNEKLFF.

CDR3 nucleotide sequence: TGTGCCAGCATCTTGGGACGATATGAGGATTCACCCCTCCACTTT. It encodes CASILGRYEDSPLHF. The chain has TRBV11-2 and TRBJ1-6; D may be TRBD1 (5 bases). V was clipped by 7 bases and J by 8 bases, with 18 bases between them. CDR1 SGHAT and CDR2 FQNNGV come from the germline V gene. The CDR3 sequence is 15 residues long.

This clonotype was recorded many times. V usage is TRBV18 and J usage is TRBJ2-3, with unresolved D. Germline V gives CDR1 KGHSH, CDR2 LQKENI. This CDR3 region has 13 residues. V dropped 0 bases and J dropped 2 bases, with 3 bases sitting between them. CDR3 in DNA: TGTGCCAGCTCACCACCCAACACAGATACGCAGTATTTT. It is translated as CASSPPNTDTQYF.

The chain couples TRBV6-8 to TRBJ1-5; D ambiguous. V lost 10 bases to trimming and J lost 4 bases, with 14 bases between them. The CDR3 length is 13 residues. Germline V CDR1 and CDR2: MNHGY, SAAAGT. The CDR3 is CATAHPGNQPQHF. CDR3 nucleotides: TGTGCCACTGCCCACCCCGGGAATCAGCCCCAGCATTTT.

The genes are TRBV2 and TRBJ2-5; D is undetermined. CDR3 size: 14 residues. V lost 6 bases to trimming and J lost 10 bases, with 21 bases between them. Germline V lookup: CDR1 SNHLY, CDR2 FYNNEI. The CDR3 DNA follows: TGTGCCAGCAGGGATCCGAGTGGGAACGAGGACCAGTACTTC. Encoded protein: CASRDPSGNEDQYF. Combining the CDR3 with reference TRBV2 and TRBJ2-5 gives the whole variable domain EPEVTQTPSHQVTQMGQEVILRCVPISNHLYFYWYRQILGQKVEFLVSFYNNEISEKSEIFDDQFSVERPDGSNFTLKIRSTKLEDSAMYFCASRDPSGNEDQYFGPGTRLLVL.

The chain recombines TRBV5-1 with TRBJ2-4, with D perhaps being TRBD1 or TRBD2 (5 bases each). This CDR3 spans 16 amino acids. Deletions cut 4 bases from V and 1 base from J, with 15 bases between. Germline-derived CDR1 and CDR2 are SGHRS and YFSETQ. CDR3: CASSQKTEGAKNIQYF. In DNA, the CDR3 is TGCGCCAGCAGCCAAAAGACAGAGGGGGCCAAAAACATTCAGTACTTC.

The chain is built from TRBV2 and TRBJ1-6; unclear D gene. Trimming took off 9 bases at V and 5 bases at J, with 5 bases between the two ends. This CDR3 is 11 amino acids long. Germline V gene sequence: CDR1 SNHLY, CDR2 FYNNEI. CDR3 amino acids: CASRNNSPLHF. The CDR3 DNA reads as TGTGCCAGTCGTAATAATTCACCCCTCCACTTT.

This clonotype was observed a few times. This chain links TRBV11-2 with TRBJ1-2, with TRBD1 matching over 8 bases. From germline, CDR1 is SGHAT and CDR2 FQNNGV. V lost 5 bases to trimming and J lost 0 bases; unmatched junction nucleotides: 11. The CDR3 consists of 17 residues. The CDR3 reads CASSPGQGGKANYGYTF. The DNA for the CDR3 is TGTGCCAGCAGCCCCGGACAGGGAGGTAAAGCTAACTATGGCTACACCTTC. Based on the CDR3 plus reference TRBV11-2 and TRBJ1-2, the full variable domain is EAGVAQSPRYKIIEKRQSVAFWCNPISGHATLYWYQQILGQGPKLLIQFQNNGVVDDSQLPKDRFSAERLKGVDSTLKIQPAKLEDSAVYLCASSPGQGGKANYGYTFGSGTRLTVV.

This clonotype appeared a few times. The V and J genes are TRBV2 and TRBJ2-2; possibly TRBD1 for D (5 bases). The germline V gene encodes CDR1 SNHLY and CDR2 FYNNEI. The CDR3 has 11 amino acids. The V and J ends lost 7 bases and 9 bases respectively, with 9 bases between them. The CDR3 DNA is TGTGCCAGCACCTTGGACAGGGAGCTGTTTTTT. This translates into CASTLDRELFF.

The chain recombines TRBV7-9 with TRBJ2-7; D is unclear. With 5 bases removed from V and 4 bases from J, the gap between germline ends came to 18 bases. CDR3 length: 15 residues. Germline assignment: CDR1 SEHNR and CDR2 FQNEAQ (reference sequence). This CDR3 is CASSPLQAAVYEQYF. The CDR3 region has the DNA TGTGCCAGCAGCCCTTTGCAGGCCGCTGTATACGAGCAGTACTTC.

The chain carries TRBV5-1 and TRBJ1-1; no clear D. The germline V gene has CDR1 SGHRS and CDR2 YFSETQ. With 0 bases removed from V and 4 bases from J, the gap between germline ends came to 10 bases. The CDR3 spans 14 residues. CDR3 protein: CASSLEPRITEAFF. The CDR3 DNA sequence: TGCGCCAGCAGCTTGGAGCCTAGGATCACTGAAGCTTTCTTT.

This clonotype was seen more than once but under ten times. The V and J genes are TRBV25-1 and TRBJ1-5, with TRBD1 matching over 7 bases. The ends lost 1 base at V and 5 bases at J; junction bases unmatched: 14. Looked up from germline, CDR1 is MGHDK and CDR2 is SYGVNS. CDR3 length: 18 residues. In DNA, the CDR3 is TGTGCCAGCAGTGAATCCCCAGGGGGAAACGTTAGGGATCAGCCCCAGCATTTT. It is translated as CASSESPGGNVRDQPQHF.